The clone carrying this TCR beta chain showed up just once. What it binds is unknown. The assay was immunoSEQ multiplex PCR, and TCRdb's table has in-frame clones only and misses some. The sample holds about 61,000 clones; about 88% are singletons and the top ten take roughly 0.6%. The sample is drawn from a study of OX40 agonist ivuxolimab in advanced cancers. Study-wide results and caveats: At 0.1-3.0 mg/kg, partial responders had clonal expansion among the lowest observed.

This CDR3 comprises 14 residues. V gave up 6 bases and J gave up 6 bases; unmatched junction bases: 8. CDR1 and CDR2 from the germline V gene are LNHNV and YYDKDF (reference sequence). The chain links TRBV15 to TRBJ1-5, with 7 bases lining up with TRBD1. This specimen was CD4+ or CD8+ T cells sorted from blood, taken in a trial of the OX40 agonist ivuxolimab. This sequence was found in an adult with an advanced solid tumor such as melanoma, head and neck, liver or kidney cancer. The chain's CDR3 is CATSRQGFGQPQHF. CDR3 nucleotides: TGTGCCACCAGTCGACAGGGTTTTGGTCAGCCCCAGCATTTT.